Described below is a single T cell receptor beta chain sequence and its context. The entry originates in a study of T cell repertoires in cytomegalovirus infection. A single record per CDR3 protein comes from TCRdb applying MiXCR to the reads. The sample shows about 180,000 distinct CDR3 sequences, about a sixth of them seen only once. This CDR3 is built from 13 residues. Germline V gives CDR1 MNHEY, CDR2 SVGEGT. With 6 bases removed from V and 4 bases from J, the gap between germline ends came to 9 bases. The V call is TRBV6-2 or TRBV6-3, the J call TRBJ2-2; D gene ambiguous. The TCR sequence derives from a human donor in good health (CMV status not recorded). Some clones in this sample may be carry-over from other donors' samples. Sequencing used CD8+ T cells from PBMCs. The CDR3 region is CASSFGPTGELFF. CDR3 in DNA: TGTGCCAGCAGCTTCGGGCCCACCGGGGAGCTGTTTTTT.